This T cell receptor beta chain was recorded in a study of T cells in Graves' hyperthyroidism and ophthalmopathy. Findings and limits, study-wide: Blood shared most expanded thyroid clonotypes above 0.001. A model of 13 V-J pairs discriminated ophthalmopathy from stable hyperthyroidism.

This clonotype was seen more than once but under ten times. Its antigen is still unknown. V was shortened by 6 bases and J by 4 bases, with 12 bases between the two germline ends. CDR1 is MGHRA, CDR2 YSYEKL, per germline. The CDR3 loop spans 13 amino acids. Progressors' blood was drawn at hyperthyroidism diagnosis, before ophthalmopathy symptoms. The PBMCs were taken from less than 11 ml of fresh peripheral blood. TCR beta CDR3 region amplification was performed from RNA transcripts. TCR CDR3 regions were first amplified by RT-PCR with HTBI primers. Each CDR3 protein gets one entry after TCRdb re-called the multiplex PCR reads with MiXCR. Among 300,000 to 450,000 distinct CDR3 sequences listed, 17% were seen once.

This TCR derives from a woman in her thirties with Graves' hyperthyroidism that later progressed to Graves' ophthalmopathy. Sequencing used blood. The chain links TRBV4-1 to TRBJ1-2; D remains unclear. The CDR3: CASSLGGVYGYTF. The CDR3, as DNA: TGCGCCAGCAGTCTTGGCGGGGTCTATGGCTACACCTTC.